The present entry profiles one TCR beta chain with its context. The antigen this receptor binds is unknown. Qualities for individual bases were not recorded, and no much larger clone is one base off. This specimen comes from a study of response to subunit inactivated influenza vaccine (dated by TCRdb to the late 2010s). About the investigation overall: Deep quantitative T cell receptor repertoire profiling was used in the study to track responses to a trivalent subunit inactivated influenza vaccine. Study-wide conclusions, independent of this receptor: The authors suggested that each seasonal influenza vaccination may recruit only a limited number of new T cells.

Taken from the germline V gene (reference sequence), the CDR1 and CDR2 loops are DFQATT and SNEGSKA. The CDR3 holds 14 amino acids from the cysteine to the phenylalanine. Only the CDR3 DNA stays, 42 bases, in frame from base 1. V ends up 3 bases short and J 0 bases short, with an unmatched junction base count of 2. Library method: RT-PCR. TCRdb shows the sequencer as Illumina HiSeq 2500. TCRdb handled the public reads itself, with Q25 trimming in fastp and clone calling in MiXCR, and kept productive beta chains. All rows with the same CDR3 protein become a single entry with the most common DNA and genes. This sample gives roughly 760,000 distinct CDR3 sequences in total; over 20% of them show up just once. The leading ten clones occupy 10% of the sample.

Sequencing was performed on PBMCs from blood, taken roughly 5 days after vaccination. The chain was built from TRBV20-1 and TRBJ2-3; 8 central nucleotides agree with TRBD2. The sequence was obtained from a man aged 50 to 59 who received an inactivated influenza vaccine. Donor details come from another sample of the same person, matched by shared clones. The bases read TGCAGTGCTAGCCTAGCGGGCAGCACAGATACGCAGTATTTT. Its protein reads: CSASLAGSTDTQYF.